These 2 T cell receptor beta chains were sequenced from one sample in a study of blood T cell repertoires in COVID-19. Measured with immunoSEQ multiplex PCR; TCRdb has only the in-frame clones, and not every one. Of about 11,000 clones listed, around nine tenths are singletons. The sequenced sample was peripheral blood. The receptors were gathered from a human donor in a cohort sampled during active COVID-19.

The CDR3 coding sequence is TGTGCCAGCAGCTTGGGTCAGGGGGAGGACACTGAAGCTTTCTTT. Translation gives CASSLGQGEDTEAFF. The chain carries TRBV7-9 and TRBJ1-1; 7 bases are a match to TRBD1. This CDR3 contains 15 residues. V gave up 3 bases and J gave up 3 bases; unmatched junction bases: 7. From germline, CDR1 is SEHNR and CDR2 FQNEAQ (reference sequence).

The V gene is TRBV10-3, the J gene TRBJ2-3; 8 nucleotides agree with TRBD2. The CDR3 runs 15 residues. With 10 bases clipped from V and 0 bases from J, the junction kept 9 bases outside the gene matches. Germline V gene sequence: CDR1 ENHRY, CDR2 SYGVKD. The CDR3 DNA reads as TGTGCCACCCGTTCTCCTAGCGGGAGCACAGATACGCAGTATTTT. Its protein is CATRSPSGSTDTQYF.